A selection of T cell receptor beta chains follows, all from one sample in a study of blood T cell repertoires in COVID-19. Repertoires were generated with immunoSEQ multiplex PCR, while TCRdb's copy carries only in-frame clones and drops some. Of about 400,000 clones in the sample, 70% to 90% were seen once. The sample comprised PBMCs or T cells enriched from blood (not recorded which). These receptors were collected from a woman in her thirties with acute COVID-19. The CDR3 runs from the conserved cysteine through the conserved F or W. Fields, in order: CDR3 protein, CDR3 DNA, clone size, V gene, D gene, J gene. A D gene is named only where the DNA matches it firmly. Not all rows give a size; the values are once, few, many and, for expanded clones, a class.

cdr3_aa: CASSEGLPGYGYTF
cdr3_nt: TGTGCCAGCAGTGAGGGTCTGCCGGGCTATGGCTACACCTTC
clone_size: NA
v_call: TRBV6-1
d_call: NA
j_call: TRBJ1-2

cdr3_aa: CATSDRGYTEAFF
cdr3_nt: TGTGCCACCTCTGACCGGGGTTACACTGAAGCTTTCTTT
clone_size: NA
v_call: TRBV24-1
d_call: NA
j_call: TRBJ1-1

cdr3_aa: CASSLLGGAFTGELFF
cdr3_nt: TGTGCCAGCAGCTTACTGGGGGGGGCTTTCACCGGGGAGCTGTTTTTT
clone_size: NA
v_call: TRBV7-6
d_call: NA
j_call: TRBJ2-2

cdr3_aa: CASGPQTGLNEQFF
cdr3_nt: TGTGCTAGTGGTCCCCAGACAGGTTTGAACGAGCAGTTCTTC
clone_size: NA
v_call: TRBV12-5
d_call: NA
j_call: TRBJ2-1

cdr3_aa: CASSLEDGGNTEAFF
cdr3_nt: TGTGCCAGCAGCTTAGAGGACGGGGGGAACACTGAAGCTTTCTTT
clone_size: NA
v_call: TRBV7-3
d_call: NA
j_call: TRBJ1-1

cdr3_aa: CASSLGGLAAPSLDTQYF
cdr3_nt: TGTGCCAGCAGCCTCGGAGGACTAGCGGCGCCCTCCCTAGATACGCAGTATTTT
clone_size: NA
v_call: TRBV3-1/TRBV3-2
d_call: TRBD2
j_call: TRBJ2-3

cdr3_aa: CASSLANTDRGYTF
cdr3_nt: TGCGCCAGCAGCTTGGCCAATACAGACAGAGGCTACACCTTC
clone_size: NA
v_call: TRBV5-1
d_call: NA
j_call: TRBJ1-2

cdr3_aa: CASSQGWTKLYGYTF
cdr3_nt: TGCGCCAGCAGCCAAGGATGGACAAAACTCTATGGCTACACCTTC
clone_size: once
v_call: TRBV4-1
d_call: NA
j_call: TRBJ1-2

cdr3_aa: CASSEAGTGSYEQYF
cdr3_nt: TGTGCCAGTAGTGAAGCCGGGACAGGGTCCTACGAGCAGTACTTC
clone_size: NA
v_call: TRBV19
d_call: TRBD1
j_call: TRBJ2-7

cdr3_aa: CASSEEVGGTYEQYF
cdr3_nt: TGTGCCAGCAGTGAAGAGGTCGGGGGAACCTACGAGCAGTACTTC
clone_size: NA
v_call: TRBV6-4
d_call: NA
j_call: TRBJ2-7

cdr3_aa: CASDPQGARGEKLFF
cdr3_nt: TGTGCCAGCGACCCTCAGGGGGCGCGTGGAGAAAAACTGTTTTTT
clone_size: NA
v_call: TRBV6-5
d_call: TRBD1
j_call: TRBJ1-4

cdr3_aa: CASSRTGTDTQYF
cdr3_nt: TGTGCCAGCTCACGAACAGGCACAGATACGCAGTATTTT
clone_size: NA
v_call: TRBV18
d_call: NA
j_call: TRBJ2-3

cdr3_aa: CAWSVGRADGYTF
cdr3_nt: TGTGCCTGGAGTGTCGGCAGGGCGGATGGCTACACCTTC
clone_size: NA
v_call: TRBV30
d_call: NA
j_call: TRBJ1-2

cdr3_aa: CASSRAAGDRQPQHF
cdr3_nt: TGTGCCAGCAGCCGCGCAGCGGGTGACCGGCAGCCCCAGCATTTT
clone_size: NA
v_call: TRBV7-2
d_call: NA
j_call: TRBJ1-5

cdr3_aa: CASRPDRVSPETQYF
cdr3_nt: TGTGCCAGCAGACCCGACAGGGTCAGCCCGGAGACCCAGTACTTC
clone_size: NA
v_call: TRBV6-5
d_call: TRBD1
j_call: TRBJ2-5

cdr3_aa: CATSDSTPGSANEKLFF
cdr3_nt: TGTGCCACCAGTGATTCCACCCCAGGGTCAGCTAATGAAAAACTGTTTTTT
clone_size: NA
v_call: TRBV24-1
d_call: NA
j_call: TRBJ1-4

cdr3_aa: CASSQVRGTIYGYTF
cdr3_nt: TGTGCCAGCAGCCAAGTAAGGGGCACAATCTATGGCTACACCTTC
clone_size: NA
v_call: TRBV3-1/TRBV3-2
d_call: NA
j_call: TRBJ1-2

cdr3_aa: CASSIEGGENPIYNEQFF
cdr3_nt: TGTGCCAGCAGCATTGAGGGGGGGGAAAACCCTATCTACAATGAGCAGTTCTTC
clone_size: NA
v_call: TRBV11-2
d_call: NA
j_call: TRBJ2-1

cdr3_aa: CASSISLGRVYEQYF
cdr3_nt: TGTGCCAGTAGTATTTCTTTGGGCAGGGTCTACGAGCAGTACTTC
clone_size: NA
v_call: TRBV19
d_call: NA
j_call: TRBJ2-7

cdr3_aa: CASSLGVASGGAGNTGELFF
cdr3_nt: TGTGCCAGCAGCTTAGGAGTCGCTAGCGGGGGGGCCGGGAACACCGGGGAGCTGTTTTTT
clone_size: NA
v_call: TRBV11-3
d_call: TRBD2
j_call: TRBJ2-2

cdr3_aa: CASSGRVIGNTEAFF
cdr3_nt: TGTGCCAGCAGTGGCAGGGTAATCGGGAACACTGAAGCTTTCTTT
clone_size: NA
v_call: TRBV2
d_call: NA
j_call: TRBJ1-1

cdr3_aa: CASSKEKGAYEQYF
cdr3_nt: TGTGCCAGCAGCAAAGAAAAGGGGGCCTACGAGCAGTACTTC
clone_size: NA
v_call: TRBV21-1
d_call: NA
j_call: TRBJ2-7

cdr3_aa: CASSGSGTGLPQPLHF
cdr3_nt: TGTGCCAGCAGTGGATCAGGGACAGGGCTCCCTCAGCCCCTCCACTTT
clone_size: NA
v_call: TRBV9
d_call: TRBD1
j_call: TRBJ1-6

cdr3_aa: CASSYRAGGYTF
cdr3_nt: TGTGCCAGCAGCTACAGGGCAGGGGGCTACACCTTC
clone_size: NA
v_call: TRBV5-5
d_call: NA
j_call: TRBJ1-2

cdr3_aa: CASSLRPMGQGVYEQYF
cdr3_nt: TGTGCCAGCAGTTTACGCCCGATGGGACAGGGAGTCTACGAGCAGTACTTC
clone_size: NA
v_call: TRBV28
d_call: TRBD1
j_call: TRBJ2-7

cdr3_aa: CASSVGYGFQETQYF
cdr3_nt: TGTGCCAGCAGCGTAGGTTACGGGTTCCAAGAGACCCAGTACTTC
clone_size: NA
v_call: TRBV9
d_call: NA
j_call: TRBJ2-5